This TCR beta chain originates from a study of blood T cell repertoires in COVID-19. Cohort placement rested on clinical history that participants reported themselves. Cohort 3 recovery required two negative PCRs, clearance, or symptom resolution. This CDR3 region has 14 residues. The V gene's germline CDR1 is LNHDA and CDR2 SQIVND (reference sequence). V lost 1 base, J lost 7 bases, and 4 bases stayed unmatched. The repertoire was sequenced with immunoSEQ multiplex PCR; TCRdb's copy has only in-frame clones and lacks some. The data show about 130,000 clones, around 83% seen once. Sequenced input: PBMCs or T cells enriched from blood (not recorded which). J is TRBJ2-7 and V is TRBV19; 10 positions match TRBD2. The TCR was taken from a man between 25 and 39 years old who had recovered from COVID-19. The CDR3, as DNA: TGTGCCAGTAGTATAGTAGCGGGAGGACAAGAGCAGTACTTC. This sequence encodes CASSIVAGGQEQYF.